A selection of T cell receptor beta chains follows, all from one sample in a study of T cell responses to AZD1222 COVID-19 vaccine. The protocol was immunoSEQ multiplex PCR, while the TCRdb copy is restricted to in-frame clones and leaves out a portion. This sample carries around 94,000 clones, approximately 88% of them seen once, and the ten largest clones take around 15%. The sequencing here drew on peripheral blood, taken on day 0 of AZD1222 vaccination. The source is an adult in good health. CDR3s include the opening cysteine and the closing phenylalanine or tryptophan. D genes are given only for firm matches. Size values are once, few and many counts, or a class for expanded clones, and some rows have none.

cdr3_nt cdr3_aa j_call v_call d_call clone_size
TGTGCCAGCAGCTTTAGGGGGGGCGCTGGAAACACCATATATTTT CASSFRGGAGNTIYF TRBJ1-3 TRBV7-2 - -
TGTGCCAGTAGCCGGGGGGAGATCATCTCCTATGGCTACACCTTC CASSRGEIISYGYTF TRBJ1-2 TRBV19 - -
TGTGCCACCAGTGATGCTCGGTATAGCAATCAGCCCCAGCATTTT CATSDARYSNQPQHF TRBJ1-5 TRBV24-1 - -
TGTGCCAGCAGCTCACCGAACAGGGGTGTCTATGAGCAGTTCTTC CASSSPNRGVYEQFF TRBJ2-1 TRBV6-5 TRBD1 -
TGTGCCAGCAGTTACGGGGTTAAGAATGGCTACACCTTC CASSYGVKNGYTF TRBJ1-2 TRBV6-2/TRBV6-3 - -
TGTGCCAGCAGCTTATTCGACAGGACGAATCAGCCCCAGCATTTT CASSLFDRTNQPQHF TRBJ1-5 TRBV7-8 - -
TGTGCCAGCAGCTTAGTGGGTTACGGAAACACCATATATTTT CASSLVGYGNTIYF TRBJ1-3 TRBV7-9 - -
TGTGCCAGTAGTATACCTGCGGATTCTTCCTATGGCTACACCTTC CASSIPADSSYGYTF TRBJ1-2 TRBV19 - -
TGTGCCAGCAGCCAAAGCGGACAGGGGATAAGCAATCAGCCCCAGCATTTT CASSQSGQGISNQPQHF TRBJ1-5 TRBV3-1/TRBV3-2 TRBD1 -
TGTGCCAGCAGTCGCGACAGGGTCGGCCCAAATTCACCCCTCCACTTT CASSRDRVGPNSPLHF TRBJ1-6 TRBV7-3 TRBD1 -
TGTGCCAGCATACCGGCGGGGACTCCGCGGGGGGACTTC CASIPAGTPRGDF TRBJ2-5 TRBV28 TRBD2 -
TGTGCCACCAGTGAGACAGGGAATTACTACGAGCAGTACTTC CATSETGNYYEQYF TRBJ2-7 TRBV24-1 TRBD1 -
TGTGCCAGCAGTTTAGTGCGGTTCACTGAAGCTTTCTTT CASSLVRFTEAFF TRBJ1-1 TRBV27 - -
TGTGCCAGCAGCCTTCGGACCACTAGCGAGCAGTACTTC CASSLRTTSEQYF TRBJ2-7 TRBV14 - -
TGTGCCAGCAGCTTAGATTCAGGGGTAATGTACAATGAGCAGTTCTTC CASSLDSGVMYNEQFF TRBJ2-1 TRBV13 - -
TGTGCCAGCAGTGAAGTAGGGGTCTTAAATGAAAAACTGTTTTTT CASSEVGVLNEKLFF TRBJ1-4 TRBV25-1 - -
TGTGCCAGCAGCTTATGGTCGAACTATGGCTACACCTTC CASSLWSNYGYTF TRBJ1-2 TRBV7-2 - -
TGTGCCAGCGAGGTGGGGGTTCAGGAGACTGAAGCTTTCTTT CASEVGVQETEAFF TRBJ1-1 TRBV2 - -
TGTGCCAGCAGCTTCGCCTGGGATCAGCCCCAGCATTTT CASSFAWDQPQHF TRBJ1-5 TRBV7-2 - -
TGCGCCAGCAGCTTGGCCTTTCTTTCACCCCTCCACTTT CASSLAFLSPLHF TRBJ1-6 TRBV5-1 - -
TGTGCCAGCAGCGTAGAGGGACAGGATTTTGCCGGGGAGCTGTTTTTT CASSVEGQDFAGELFF TRBJ2-2 TRBV9 TRBD1 -
TGCGCCAGCAGCTTGGGAAGGGGGCGCCGGGAGACCCAGTACTTC CASSLGRGRRETQYF TRBJ2-5 TRBV5-1 TRBD1 -
TGTGCCAGCAGCTTAGATCGGGGATATTCACCCCTCCACTTT CASSLDRGYSPLHF TRBJ1-6 TRBV7-8 - -
TGTGCCAGCAATAACTGGGACTCAGCCGGGGAGCTGTTTTTT CASNNWDSAGELFF TRBJ2-2 TRBV3-1/TRBV3-2 - -
TGTGCCAGCAGCCCAATTTGGGACAGGGGGTACGAGCAGTACTTC CASSPIWDRGYEQYF TRBJ2-7 TRBV14 TRBD1 -
TGTGCCACACGGGACAGGGGAACCTACGAGCAGTACTTC CATRDRGTYEQYF TRBJ2-7 TRBV27 TRBD1 -
TGCGCCAGCAGCTCCGCGGGGACAGGGGGCGTCTATGGCTACACCTTC CASSSAGTGGVYGYTF TRBJ1-2 TRBV5-1 TRBD1 few